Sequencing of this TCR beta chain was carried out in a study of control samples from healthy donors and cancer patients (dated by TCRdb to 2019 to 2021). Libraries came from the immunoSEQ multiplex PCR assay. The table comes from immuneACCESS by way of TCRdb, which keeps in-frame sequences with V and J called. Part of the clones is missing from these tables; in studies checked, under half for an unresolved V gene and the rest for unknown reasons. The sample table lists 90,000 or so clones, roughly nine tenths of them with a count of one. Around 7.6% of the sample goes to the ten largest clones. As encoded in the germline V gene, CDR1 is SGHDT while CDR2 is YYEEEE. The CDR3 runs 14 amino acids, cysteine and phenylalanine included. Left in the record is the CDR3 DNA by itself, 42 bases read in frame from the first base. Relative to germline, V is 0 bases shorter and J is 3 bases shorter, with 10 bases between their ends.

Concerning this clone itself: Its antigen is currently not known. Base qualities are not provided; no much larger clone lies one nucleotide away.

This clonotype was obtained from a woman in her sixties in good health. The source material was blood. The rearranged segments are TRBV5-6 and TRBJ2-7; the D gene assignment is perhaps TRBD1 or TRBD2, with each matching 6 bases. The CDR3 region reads CASSLVGGGYEQYF. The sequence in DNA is TGTGCCAGCAGCTTGGTGGGGGGCGGCTACGAGCAGTACTTC.